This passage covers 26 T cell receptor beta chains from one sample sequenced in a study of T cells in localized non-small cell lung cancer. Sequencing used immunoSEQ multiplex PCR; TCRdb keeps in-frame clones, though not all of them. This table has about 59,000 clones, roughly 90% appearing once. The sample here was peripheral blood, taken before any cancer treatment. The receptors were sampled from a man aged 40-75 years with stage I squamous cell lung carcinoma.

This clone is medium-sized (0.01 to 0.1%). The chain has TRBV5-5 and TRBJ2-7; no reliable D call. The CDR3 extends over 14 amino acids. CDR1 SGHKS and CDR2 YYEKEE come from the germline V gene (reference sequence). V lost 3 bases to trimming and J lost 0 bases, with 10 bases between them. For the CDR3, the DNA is TGTGCCAGCAGCTCGGACGCGAGCTCCTACGAGCAGTACTTC. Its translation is CASSSDASSYEQYF. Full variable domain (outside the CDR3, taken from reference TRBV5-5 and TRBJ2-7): DAGVTQSPTHLIKTRGQQVTLRCSPISGHKSVSWYQQVLGQGPQFIFQYYEKEERGRGNFPDRFSARQFPNYSSELNVNALLLGDSALYLCASSSDASSYEQYFGPGTRLTVT.

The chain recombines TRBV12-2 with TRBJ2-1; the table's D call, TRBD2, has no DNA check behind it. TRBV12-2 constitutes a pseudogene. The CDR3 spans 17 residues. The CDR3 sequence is CASRPRGVTISYNEQFF. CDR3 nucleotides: TGTGCAAGTCGACCCCGGGGGGTTACGATCTCCTACAATGAGCAGTTCTTC.

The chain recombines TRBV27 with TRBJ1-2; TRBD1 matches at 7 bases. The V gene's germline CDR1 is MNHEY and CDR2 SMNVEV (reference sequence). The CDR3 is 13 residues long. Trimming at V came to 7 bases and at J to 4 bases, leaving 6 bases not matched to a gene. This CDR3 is CASTRTGSYGYTF. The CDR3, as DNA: TGTGCCAGCACCAGGACAGGAAGCTATGGCTACACCTTC.

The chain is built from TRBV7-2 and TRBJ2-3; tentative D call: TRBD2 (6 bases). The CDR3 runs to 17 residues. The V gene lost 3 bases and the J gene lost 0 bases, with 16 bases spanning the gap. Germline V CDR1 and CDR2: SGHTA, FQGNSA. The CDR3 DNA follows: TGTGCCAGCAGCTTGAAAGGACTACCATCTAGCACAGATACGCAGTATTTT. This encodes CASSLKGLPSSTDTQYF.

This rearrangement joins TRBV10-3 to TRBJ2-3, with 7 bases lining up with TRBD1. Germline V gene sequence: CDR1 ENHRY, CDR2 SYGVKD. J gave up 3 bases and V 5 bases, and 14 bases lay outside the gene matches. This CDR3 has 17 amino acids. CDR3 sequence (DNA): TGTGCCATCAGTCCCGGGTTTGGGGGACAGATAACAGATACGCAGTATTTT. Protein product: CAISPGFGGQITDTQYF.

This CDR3 is CSVEEGGEAEAFF. CDR3 sequence (DNA): TGCAGCGTTGAAGAAGGGGGGGAGGCTGAAGCTTTCTTT. The V call is TRBV29-1, the J call TRBJ1-1; tentatively, D is TRBD1 (6 bases). The CDR3 contains 13 residues. From germline, CDR1 is SQVTM and CDR2 ANQGSEA. V lost 0 bases, J lost 6 bases, and 11 bases lay in between.

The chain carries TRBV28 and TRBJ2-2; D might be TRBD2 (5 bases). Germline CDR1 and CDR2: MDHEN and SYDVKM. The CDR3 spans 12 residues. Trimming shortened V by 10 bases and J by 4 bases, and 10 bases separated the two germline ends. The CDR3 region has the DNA TGTGCCACCCTCCGGGGCACCGGGGAGCTGTTTTTT. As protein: CATLRGTGELFF.

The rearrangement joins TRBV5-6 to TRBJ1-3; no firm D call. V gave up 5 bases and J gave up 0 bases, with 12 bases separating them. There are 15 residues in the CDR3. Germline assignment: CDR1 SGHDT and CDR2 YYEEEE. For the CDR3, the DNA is TGTGCCAGCAGATCGGGCACCAGCTCTGGAAACACCATATATTTT. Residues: CASRSGTSSGNTIYF. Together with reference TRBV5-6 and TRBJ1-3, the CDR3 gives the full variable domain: DAGVTQSPTHLIKTRGQQVTLRCSPKSGHDTVSWYQQALGQGPQFIFQYYEEEERQRGNFPDRFSGHQFPNYSSELNVNALLLGDSALYLCASRSGTSSGNTIYFGEGSWLTVV.

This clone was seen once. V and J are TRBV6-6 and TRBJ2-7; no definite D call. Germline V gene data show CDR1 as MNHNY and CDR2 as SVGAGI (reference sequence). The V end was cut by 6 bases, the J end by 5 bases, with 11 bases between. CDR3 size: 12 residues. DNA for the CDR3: TGTGCCAGCAGCCCTTTAGGTGACGAGCAGTACTTC. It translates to CASSPLGDEQYF.

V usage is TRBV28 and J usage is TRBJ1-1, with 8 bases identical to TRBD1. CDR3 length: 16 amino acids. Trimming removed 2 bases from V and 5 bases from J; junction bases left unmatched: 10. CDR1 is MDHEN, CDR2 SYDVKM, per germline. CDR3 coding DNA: TGTGCCAGCAGTTTAGTGACAGGGGCTGTAGGGACTGAAGCTTTCTTT. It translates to CASSLVTGAVGTEAFF.

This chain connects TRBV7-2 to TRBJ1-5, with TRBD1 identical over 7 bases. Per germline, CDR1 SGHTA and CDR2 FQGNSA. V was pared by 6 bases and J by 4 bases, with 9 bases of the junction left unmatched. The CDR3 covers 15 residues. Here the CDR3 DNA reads TGTGCCAGCAGAACAACAGGGGAGTGGAATCAGCCCCAGCATTTT. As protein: CASRTTGEWNQPQHF.

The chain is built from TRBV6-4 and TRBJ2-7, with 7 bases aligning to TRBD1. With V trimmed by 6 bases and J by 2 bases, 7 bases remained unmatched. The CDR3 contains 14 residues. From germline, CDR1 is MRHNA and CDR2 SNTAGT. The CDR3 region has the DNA TGTGCCAGCAGAGGGGGCAGGGGAGCCTACGAGCAGTACTTC. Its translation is CASRGGRGAYEQYF.

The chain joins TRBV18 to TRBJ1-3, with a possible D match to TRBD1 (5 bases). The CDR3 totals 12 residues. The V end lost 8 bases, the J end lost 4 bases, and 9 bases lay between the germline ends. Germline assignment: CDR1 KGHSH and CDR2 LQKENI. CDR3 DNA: TGTGCCAGCCAGGGCTTCGGAAACACCATATATTTT. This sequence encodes CASQGFGNTIYF.

This CDR3 reads CASSVVARGPGRISQGYTF. DNA for the CDR3: TGTGCCAGCAGCGTAGTCGCAAGAGGGCCGGGCCGGATCAGCCAGGGCTACACCTTC. The rearrangement joins TRBV9 to TRBJ1-2; D gene unclear. CDR3 length: 19 residues. V was cut by 0 bases and J by 8 bases, with 29 bases left in between. Germline V gives CDR1 SGDLS, CDR2 YYNGEE.

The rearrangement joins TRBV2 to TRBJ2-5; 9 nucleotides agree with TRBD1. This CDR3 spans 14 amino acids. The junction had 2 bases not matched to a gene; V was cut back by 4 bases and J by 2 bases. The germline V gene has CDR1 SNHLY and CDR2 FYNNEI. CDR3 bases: TGTGCCAGCAGTGGGGGGACAGGGCAAGAGACCCAGTACTTC. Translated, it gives CASSGGTGQETQYF.

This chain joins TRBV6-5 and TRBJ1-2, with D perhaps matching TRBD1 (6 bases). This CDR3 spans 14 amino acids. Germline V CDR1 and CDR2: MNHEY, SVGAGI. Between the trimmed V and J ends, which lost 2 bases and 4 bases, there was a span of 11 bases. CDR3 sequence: CASSYMTGTYGYTF. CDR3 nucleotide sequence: TGTGCCAGCAGTTACATGACAGGAACCTATGGCTACACCTTC.

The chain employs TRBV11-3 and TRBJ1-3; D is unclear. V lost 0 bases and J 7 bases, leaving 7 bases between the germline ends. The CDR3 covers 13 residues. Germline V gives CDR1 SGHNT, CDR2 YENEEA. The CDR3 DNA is TGTGCCAGCAGCTTAGATCGGGCTAACACCATATATTTT. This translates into CASSLDRANTIYF. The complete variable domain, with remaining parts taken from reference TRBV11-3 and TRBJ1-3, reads EAGVVQSPRYKIIEKKQPVAFWCNPISGHNTLYWYLQNLGQGPELLIRYENEEAVDDSQLPKDRFSAERLKGVDSTLKIQPAELGDSAVYLCASSLDRANTIYFGEGSWLTVV.

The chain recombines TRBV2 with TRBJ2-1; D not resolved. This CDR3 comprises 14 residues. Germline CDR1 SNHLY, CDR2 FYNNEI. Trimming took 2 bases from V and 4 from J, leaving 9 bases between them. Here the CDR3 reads CASSETSFYNEQFF. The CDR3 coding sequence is TGTGCCAGCAGTGAAACTTCGTTTTACAATGAGCAGTTCTTC.

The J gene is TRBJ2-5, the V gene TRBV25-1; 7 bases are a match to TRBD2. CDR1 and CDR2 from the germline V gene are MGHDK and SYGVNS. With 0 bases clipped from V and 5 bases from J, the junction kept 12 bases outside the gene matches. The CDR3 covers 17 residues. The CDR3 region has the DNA TGTGCCAGCAGTGAATATGCCATCGGGGGACTATGGGAGACCCAGTACTTC. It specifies CASSEYAIGGLWETQYF.

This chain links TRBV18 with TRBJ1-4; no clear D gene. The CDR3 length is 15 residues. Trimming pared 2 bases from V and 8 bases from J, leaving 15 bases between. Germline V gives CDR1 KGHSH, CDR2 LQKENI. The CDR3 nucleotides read TGTGCCAGCTCACCAGATACATCTATCAGGGAAAAACTGTTTTTT. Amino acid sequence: CASSPDTSIREKLFF.

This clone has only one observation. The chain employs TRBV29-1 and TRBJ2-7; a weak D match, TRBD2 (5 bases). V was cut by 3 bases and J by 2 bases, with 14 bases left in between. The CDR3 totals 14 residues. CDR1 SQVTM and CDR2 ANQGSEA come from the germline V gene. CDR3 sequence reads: CSVEGGGPAYEQYF. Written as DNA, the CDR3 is TGCAGCGTTGAGGGCGGAGGTCCGGCCTACGAGCAGTACTTC.

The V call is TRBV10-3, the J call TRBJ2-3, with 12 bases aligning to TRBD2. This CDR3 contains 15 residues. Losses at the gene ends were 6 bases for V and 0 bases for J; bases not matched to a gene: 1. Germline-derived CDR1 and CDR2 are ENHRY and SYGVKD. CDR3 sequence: CAISLAGGSTDTQYF. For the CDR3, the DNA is TGTGCCATCAGCCTAGCGGGAGGGAGCACAGATACGCAGTATTTT.

CDR3 protein: CASSQDHRGTDTQYF. As DNA, the CDR3 is TGCGCCAGCAGCCAAGATCACAGGGGCACAGATACGCAGTATTTT. This chain joins TRBV4-3 and TRBJ2-3, with D maybe TRBD1 (6 bases). The CDR3 consists of 15 residues. The germline V gene has CDR1 LGHNA and CDR2 YSLEER. With 0 bases removed from V and 1 base from J, the gap between germline ends came to 8 bases.

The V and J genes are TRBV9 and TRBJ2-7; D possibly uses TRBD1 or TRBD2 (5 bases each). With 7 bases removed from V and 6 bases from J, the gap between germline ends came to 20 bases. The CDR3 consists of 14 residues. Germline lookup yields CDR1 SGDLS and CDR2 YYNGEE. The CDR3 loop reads CASATGTEDGEQYF. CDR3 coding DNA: TGTGCCAGCGCCACCGGGACGGAAGACGGCGAGCAGTACTTC. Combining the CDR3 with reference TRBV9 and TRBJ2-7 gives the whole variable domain DSGVTQTPKHLITATGQRVTLRCSPRSGDLSVYWYQQSLDQGLQFLIQYYNGEERAKGNILERFSAQQFPDLHSELNLSSLELGDSALYFCASATGTEDGEQYFGPGTRLTVT.

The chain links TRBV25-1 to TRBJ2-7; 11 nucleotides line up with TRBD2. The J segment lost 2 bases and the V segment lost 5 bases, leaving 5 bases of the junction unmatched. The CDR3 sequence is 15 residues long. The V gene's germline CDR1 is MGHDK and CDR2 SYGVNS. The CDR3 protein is CASSPLAGGPYEQYF. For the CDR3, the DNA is TGTGCCAGCAGTCCCCTAGCGGGAGGACCCTACGAGCAGTACTTC.

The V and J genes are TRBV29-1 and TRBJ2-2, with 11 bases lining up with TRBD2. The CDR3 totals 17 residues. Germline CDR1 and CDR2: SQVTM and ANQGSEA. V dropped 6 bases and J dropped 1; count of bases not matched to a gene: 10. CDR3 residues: CSVLNPGLAENTGELFF. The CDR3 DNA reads TGCAGCGTGCTAAATCCGGGACTAGCGGAGAACACCGGGGAGCTGTTTTTT.